Listed below are T cell receptor beta chains from one sample, sequenced in a study of identical twins. TCRdb called the 5' RACE reads again in MiXCR, with one record for every CDR3 protein. The table shows approximately 690,000 distinct CDR3 sequences, with around 6% occurring only once. What was sequenced was naive T cells sorted from blood. The receptors shown here come from a man younger than 35 in good health. Each CDR3 is given with its conserved first and last residue. The order of the fields is V gene, D gene, J gene, clone size, CDR3 protein. The D gene is left open where the match is weak. Size is stated for part of the rows, as once, few or many counts, or as a class when the clone is expanded.

v_gene: TRBV7-2; d_gene: TRBD2; j_gene: TRBJ2-3; abundance: many; CDR3aa: CASSSGLAGPDTQYF
v_gene: TRBV7-7; d_gene: -; j_gene: TRBJ2-7; abundance: few; CDR3aa: CASSLVGIAASSYEQYF
v_gene: TRBV4-2; d_gene: -; j_gene: TRBJ2-3; abundance: few; CDR3aa: CASSQASAAPGGPRDTQYF
v_gene: TRBV9; d_gene: -; j_gene: TRBJ1-1; abundance: -; CDR3aa: CASSVRVDTEAFF
v_gene: TRBV4-2; d_gene: -; j_gene: TRBJ1-1; abundance: many; CDR3aa: CASSPLWDTEAFF
v_gene: TRBV28; d_gene: -; j_gene: TRBJ2-7; abundance: few; CDR3aa: CASRPLPDTAGEQYF
v_gene: TRBV10-3; d_gene: -; j_gene: TRBJ2-5; abundance: many; CDR3aa: CAISESGQGRNF
v_gene: TRBV20-1; d_gene: TRBD1; j_gene: TRBJ1-5; abundance: -; CDR3aa: CSASRGQGGYSNQPQHF
v_gene: TRBV29-1; d_gene: -; j_gene: TRBJ2-1; abundance: -; CDR3aa: CSEGANEQFF
v_gene: TRBV3-1; d_gene: TRBD2; j_gene: TRBJ2-1; abundance: -; CDR3aa: CASSQMIAGGGNEQFF
v_gene: TRBV3-1; d_gene: TRBD1; j_gene: TRBJ2-4; abundance: few; CDR3aa: CASSQGDSWPGF
v_gene: TRBV20-1; d_gene: -; j_gene: TRBJ2-5; abundance: many; CDR3aa: CSARGRKIQETQYF
v_gene: TRBV14; d_gene: TRBD2; j_gene: TRBJ2-1; abundance: few; CDR3aa: CASSPPDLLAGYFNEQFF
v_gene: TRBV9; d_gene: -; j_gene: TRBJ2-5; abundance: many; CDR3aa: CASSVSGQETQYF
v_gene: TRBV7-9; d_gene: TRBD1; j_gene: TRBJ2-5; abundance: -; CDR3aa: CASSLAGQQRETQYF
v_gene: TRBV24-1; d_gene: -; j_gene: TRBJ2-3; abundance: many; CDR3aa: CATMDSLTDTQYF
v_gene: TRBV7-9; d_gene: -; j_gene: TRBJ1-1; abundance: many; CDR3aa: CASSSSNTEAFF
v_gene: TRBV4-1; d_gene: -; j_gene: TRBJ1-2; abundance: many; CDR3aa: CASSQGPEFNYGYTF
v_gene: TRBV7-9; d_gene: TRBD1; j_gene: TRBJ1-5; abundance: -; CDR3aa: CASSRPGTDQPQHF
v_gene: TRBV5-1; d_gene: -; j_gene: TRBJ1-3; abundance: many; CDR3aa: CASSLVPHGSSGNTIYF
v_gene: TRBV28; d_gene: -; j_gene: TRBJ1-1; abundance: many; CDR3aa: CASSSGGAMGTEAFF
v_gene: TRBV20-1; d_gene: -; j_gene: TRBJ1-5; abundance: many; CDR3aa: CSARDLADNQPQHF
v_gene: TRBV7-9; d_gene: -; j_gene: TRBJ1-6; abundance: many; CDR3aa: CASSSDGSNSPLHF
v_gene: TRBV3-1; d_gene: -; j_gene: TRBJ2-1; abundance: few; CDR3aa: CASKVGFSYNEQFF
v_gene: TRBV29-1; d_gene: -; j_gene: TRBJ2-3; abundance: many; CDR3aa: CSVDIGSTDTQYF
v_gene: TRBV20-1; d_gene: -; j_gene: TRBJ2-3; abundance: many; CDR3aa: CSAPWNSWEMTDTQYF
v_gene: TRBV5-1; d_gene: -; j_gene: TRBJ1-6; abundance: once; CDR3aa: CASSLERQSNSPLHF
v_gene: TRBV29-1; d_gene: TRBD1; j_gene: TRBJ1-4; abundance: many; CDR3aa: CSVEDRLNEKLFF